Listed here are 5 T cell receptor beta chains from one sample, sequenced in a study of cytomegalovirus exposure and HLA in healthy donors listed by TCRdb under 2017. Preparation of the library involved the immunoSEQ multiplex PCR assay. TCRdb stores this immuneACCESS table with in-frame sequences only. Part of the clones is absent; in the studies checked, under half of the shortfall reflects unresolved V genes, and no reason is known for the rest. A total of roughly 250,000 clones appear in this sample, around nine tenths of them only once. 2.6% of the sample lies in the top ten. The material sequenced was PBMCs. Every receptor here comes from a young man in good health and CMV-seronegative.

V gene TRBV28 combines with J gene TRBJ2-5, with TRBD2 as a possible D gene (5 bases). Trimming shortened V by 4 bases and J by 3 bases, and 12 bases separated the two germline ends. The CDR3 sequence is 14 residues long. CDR1 and CDR2 from the germline V gene are MDHEN and SYDVKM. As DNA, the CDR3 is TGTGCCAGCAGTTCCCCGGGGTCGGAAGAGACCCAGTACTTC. It translates to CASSSPGSEETQYF.

The V call is TRBV29-1, the J call TRBJ1-1, with no clear D. Germline CDR1 and CDR2: SQVTM and ANQGSEA. The length of the CDR3 is 13 residues. Trimming removed 2 bases at V and 3 bases at J, with 10 bases between. For the CDR3, the DNA is TGCAGCGTTGAAAATCGACGGGACACTGAAGCTTTCTTT. This codes for CSVENRRDTEAFF.

This chain connects TRBV10-2 to TRBJ2-7; 8 bases align to TRBD1. The CDR3 sequence is 13 residues long. Germline CDR1 reads WSHSY; CDR2 reads SAAADI. Germline trimming cut 7 bases from V and 2 bases from J; bases unmatched to any gene: 4. CDR3 amino acids: CASKPTGAYEQYF. The CDR3 DNA sequence: TGCGCCAGCAAGCCGACAGGGGCCTACGAGCAGTACTTC.

This chain connects TRBV5-4 to TRBJ2-7, with TRBD1 identical over 7 bases. The CDR3 has 15 residues. The germline V gene has CDR1 SGHNT and CDR2 YYREEE (reference sequence). After removal of 3 bases from V and 0 bases from J, the junction contained 6 bases not matched to a gene. This CDR3 reads CASSSQGRSSYEQYF. The CDR3 DNA reads TGTGCCAGCAGCTCACAGGGGCGAAGCTCCTACGAGCAGTACTTC.

This sequence joins TRBV9 and TRBJ2-7, with 8 bases identical to TRBD1. Per germline, CDR1 SGDLS and CDR2 YYNGEE. The V segment lost 4 bases and the J segment 4 bases; nucleotides outside the gene matches: 10. This CDR3 spans 15 amino acids. DNA for the CDR3: TGTGCCAGCAGCCCGCAGTCGACAGGGGTTTACGAGCAGTACTTC. This codes for CASSPQSTGVYEQYF.